The 20 T cell receptor beta chains below come from one sample, sequenced in a study of T cell clonality in common variable immunodeficiency. Repertoires were generated with immunoSEQ multiplex PCR, while TCRdb's copy carries only in-frame clones and drops some. The sample yields approximately 81,000 clones, without any singletons. Sequencing was done on a sample of peripheral blood mononuclear cells. Receptors originate from a person aged 18 to 70 in good health.

This clone was found many times. The germline gene is not matched at one end of the junction; a read error may be the cause. Read data end 3 residues before the CDR3 end; the end is taken from the germline J gene. V and J are TRBV7-7 and TRBJ2-2, with D perhaps matching TRBD2 (6 bases). This CDR3 comprises 14 residues. The germline gives CDR1 SSHAT, CDR2 FNYEAQ (reference sequence). The CDR3 loop is CASSLEGLPGELFF. The part of the CDR3 DNA that was read is TGTGCTAGCAGCTTAGAGGGACTGCCCGGGGAG.

The sample holds many counts of this clone. The CDR3 end lies 3 residues beyond the end of the read and is filled in from the germline J gene. The genes are TRBV20-1 and TRBJ2-3, with 9 bases aligning to TRBD2. This CDR3 is built from 14 residues. Unmatched junction bases numbered 7, after V lost 7 bases and J lost 2 bases. The germline V gene encodes CDR1 DFQATT and CDR2 SNEGSKA (reference sequence). Partial CDR3 DNA: TGCAGTGGTCTCGCGGGAGGGTACACAGATACG. Translation gives CSGLAGGYTDT. The CDR3 in full is CSGLAGGYTDTQYF.

Ten or more counts support this clone. The read ends 3 residues shy of where the CDR3 ends; the end is completed using the germline J gene. The chain combines TRBV7-9 with TRBJ2-1; a possible D gene is TRBD2 (6 bases). This CDR3 has 13 amino acids. Per germline, CDR1 SEHNR and CDR2 FQNEAQ (reference sequence). V was clipped by 2 bases and J by 5 bases, with 7 bases between them. CDR3 sequence reads: CASSLQRDNEQFF. Partial CDR3 DNA: TGTGCCAGCAGCTTACAGCGGGACAATGAG. Drawing the rest from reference TRBV7-9 and TRBJ2-1, the complete variable domain is DTGVSQNPRHKITKRGQNVTFRCDPISEHNRLYWYRQTLGQGPEFLTYFQNEAQLEKSRLLSDRFSAERPKGSFSTLEIQRTEQGDSAMYLCASSLQRDNEQFFGPGTRLTVL.

This clone was observed at least ten times. The DNA ends 3 residues before the CDR3 does, and the rest of the CDR3 is filled in from the germline J gene. The chain couples TRBV27 to TRBJ2-1, with TRBD2 identical over 13 bases. Germline CDR1 is MNHEY and CDR2 is SMNVEV (reference sequence). This CDR3 spans 16 amino acids. Trimming removed 1 base from V and 6 bases from J; junction bases left unmatched: 3. The CDR3 bases that were read are TGTGCCAGCAGTTTATTACTAGCGGGAGGGCCCAATGAG. Protein: CASSLLLAGGPNE. The whole CDR3 reads CASSLLLAGGPNEQFF.

At least ten counts were recorded for this clone. The sequence runs out 3 residues before the end of the CDR3; the remainder is reconstructed from the germline J gene. The gene calls are TRBV5-1 and TRBJ1-1; 8 nucleotides align to TRBD1. V was pared by 4 bases and J by 7 bases, with 6 bases of the junction left unmatched. The CDR3 sequence is 13 residues long. Germline lookup yields CDR1 SGHRS and CDR2 YFSETQ. The CDR3 bases that were read are TGCGCCAGCAGCACAAGGACAGGGTTTGAA. Protein sequence: CASSTRTGFE. In full, the CDR3 is CASSTRTGFEAFF.

This clone was seen at least ten times. The CDR3 loop is CSAGERAGQETQYF. The CDR3 DNA, read in part, is TGCAGTGCTGGGGAGCGGGCAGGGCAAGAGACC. The chain recombines TRBV20-1 with TRBJ2-5; D possibly corresponds to TRBD2 (6 bases). The read terminates 3 residues ahead of where the CDR3 ends, so the germline J gene completes it. Trimming took 5 bases from V and 2 from J, leaving 15 bases between them. The CDR3 runs to 14 residues. CDR1 is DFQATT and CDR2 is SNEGSKA in the germline V gene (reference sequence).

This clone was observed at least ten times. The read terminates 3 residues before the CDR3 end, so the remaining end is supplied by the germline J gene. V is TRBV2 and J is TRBJ1-5, with D unclear. Germline-derived CDR1 and CDR2 are SNHLY and FYNNEI. The V gene lost 1 base and the J gene lost 4 bases, with 14 bases spanning the gap. The CDR3 sequence is 16 residues long. The CDR3 is CASSEGSPGRNQPQHF. Incomplete CDR3 DNA: TGTGCCAGCAGTGAAGGCAGTCCGGGGAGGAATCAGCCC.

There are many counts of this clone. Sequencing ends 3 residues short of the CDR3 end; the germline J gene provides the rest. The chain carries TRBV19 and TRBJ2-7; D is possibly TRBD2 (6 bases). Trimming left V 10 bases short and J 1 base short, with 17 bases between. Germline CDR1 reads LNHDA; CDR2 reads SQIVND (reference sequence). The CDR3 spans 14 residues. The CDR3 loop is CATAGGIWSYEQYF. The CDR3 DNA, read in part, is TGTGCCACTGCTGGGGGGATTTGGTCCTACGAG.

This clone was recorded many times. The read ends 3 residues before the CDR3 terminus; that terminus is restored from the germline J gene. The chain employs TRBV30 and TRBJ2-5; a possible D gene is TRBD2 (6 bases). The CDR3 covers 14 residues. From germline, CDR1 is GTSNPN and CDR2 SVGIG (reference sequence). Trimming removed 0 bases at V and 1 base at J, with 9 bases between. The covered CDR3 bases are TGTGCCTGGAGTGTAGTCGGGGGCCAAGAGACC. This sequence encodes CAWSVVGGQET. The whole CDR3 sequence is CAWSVVGGQETQYF.

Ten or more counts support this clone. The read is 3 residues too short to cover the CDR3 end, so that end is filled in from the germline J gene. The chain recombines TRBV2 with TRBJ1-2; possible D gene TRBD1, 5 bases. CDR1 SNHLY and CDR2 FYNNEI come from the germline V gene. CDR3 length equals 15 residues. The part of the CDR3 DNA that was read is TGTGCCAGCAGTGAAATTCAGGCAGGGCCTAACGGC. This sequence encodes CASSEIQAGPNG. The entire CDR3 sequence reads CASSEIQAGPNGYTF.

This clone occurred many times. The junction departs from the called germline gene at one end, perhaps through a read error. The covered CDR3 bases are TGCGCCAGCAGCCGAGGGACAGGACCTTCCTACGAG. This gives the protein CASSRGTGPSYE. The CDR3 as a whole reads CASSRGTGPSYEQYF. V is TRBV4-2 and J is TRBJ2-7; 8 positions agree with TRBD1. The read comes to an end 3 residues before the CDR3 does, leaving the germline J gene to fill in the end. The CDR3 loop spans 15 amino acids. In germline, CDR1 is LGHNA, CDR2 YNFKEQ.

This clone was recorded many times. The read ends 3 residues before the CDR3 terminus; that terminus is restored from the germline J gene. The chain carries TRBV12-3 or TRBV12-4 and TRBJ2-5; possibly TRBD1 or TRBD2 for D (5 bases each). V was trimmed by 7 bases and J by 4 bases, leaving 16 bases between them. This CDR3 is built from 14 residues. CDR3 loop: CASTHPGSGETQYF. CDR3 DNA (partial): TGTGCCAGCACCCATCCAGGGAGTGGAGAGACC.

This clone was picked up a small number of times. The read terminates 3 residues ahead of where the CDR3 ends, so the germline J gene completes it. V is TRBV18 and J is TRBJ2-7; TRBD2 matches 8 bases. J was trimmed by 3 bases and V by 2 bases; bases with no gene match: 3. CDR1 is KGHSH, CDR2 LQKENI, per germline. The CDR3 consists of 14 residues. The CDR3 bases that were read are TGTGCCAGCTCACCAACCAGCGGGGGCTACGAG. Its translation: CASSPTSGGYE. The CDR3 as a whole reads CASSPTSGGYEQYF.

This clone came up many times. The read stops 3 residues short of the end of the CDR3; the missing end is completed from the germline J gene. The rearrangement joins TRBV2 to TRBJ2-5, with a tentative D call TRBD2 (5 bases). Germline CDR1 is SNHLY and CDR2 is FYNNEI. This CDR3 spans 14 amino acids. Trimming removed 8 bases from V and 4 bases from J, with 17 bases in between. The CDR3 bases that were read are TGTGCCAGCCTAGCAAGGCTAGCCGTAGAGACC. This translates into CASLARLAVET. The full CDR3 is CASLARLAVETQYF.

This clone appeared many times. Sequencing ends 3 residues short of the CDR3 end; the germline J gene provides the rest. The V gene is TRBV5-6, the J gene TRBJ1-5; 8 positions match TRBD1. This CDR3 contains 14 residues. Germline CDR1 SGHDT, CDR2 YYEEEE. Trimming took 2 bases from V and 5 from J; bases not matched to a gene: 3. The sequenced CDR3 bases are TGTGCCAGCAGCTTCACAGGGGGTTATCAGCCC. This encodes CASSFTGGYQP. The CDR3 as a whole reads CASSFTGGYQPQHF.

This clone was counted at least ten times. The CDR3 is cut off 3 residues early in the read; its end comes from the germline J gene. The J gene is TRBJ2-1, the V gene TRBV18, with TRBD1 matching 9 bases. The CDR3 spans 12 residues. With V trimmed by 4 bases and J by 9 bases, 1 base remained unmatched. CDR1 and CDR2 (germline): KGHSH, LQKENI. Incomplete CDR3 DNA: TGTGCCAGCTCACTACAGGGGGCTGAG. It codes for CASSLQGAE. The entire CDR3 reads CASSLQGAEQFF.

This clone has ten or more counts. Coverage ceases 3 residues before the CDR3 finishes, and the germline J gene fills in the end. The rearrangement links TRBV20-1 to TRBJ2-2; a weak D match, TRBD2 (5 bases). V dropped 5 bases and J dropped 4 bases, with 11 bases sitting between them. This CDR3 is 13 amino acids long. Germline V gives CDR1 DFQATT, CDR2 SNEGSKA (reference sequence). The sequenced part of the CDR3 DNA is TGCAGTGCTTTCGGACTGACCACCGGGGAG. Translation gives CSAFGLTTGE. The whole CDR3 protein reads CSAFGLTTGELFF.

This clone was recorded at least ten times. The CDR3 is cut off 3 residues early in the read; its end comes from the germline J gene. The V and J genes are TRBV18 and TRBJ2-5, with 7 bases fitting TRBD1. The J segment lost 5 bases and the V segment lost 4 bases, leaving 7 bases of the junction unmatched. The germline V gene encodes CDR1 KGHSH and CDR2 LQKENI. The length of the CDR3 is 14 residues. The chain's CDR3 is CASSHLDRVETQYF. The part of the CDR3 DNA that was read is TGTGCCAGCTCACACCTCGACAGGGTCGAGACC.

There are many counts of this clone. The DNA ends 3 residues before the CDR3 does, and the rest of the CDR3 is filled in from the germline J gene. This chain links TRBV30 with TRBJ1-4, with 8 bases fitting TRBD1. The J segment lost 8 bases and the V segment lost 3 bases, leaving 8 bases of the junction unmatched. Germline loops: CDR1 GTSNPN, CDR2 SVGIG (reference sequence). The CDR3 runs to 14 residues. CDR3: CAWRAQGAVEKLFF. The covered CDR3 bases are TGTGCCTGGAGGGCCCAGGGGGCAGTGGAAAAA. The full variable domain, with the rest looked up from reference TRBV30 and TRBJ1-4, is SQTIHQWPATLVQPVGSPLSLECTVEGTSNPNLYWYRQAAGRGLQLLFYSVGIGQISSEVPQNLSASRPQDRQFILSSKKLLLSDSGFYLCAWRAQGAVEKLFFGSGTQLSVL.

Many counts were recorded for this clone. The read falls 3 residues short of the CDR3 end, and the missing part is taken from the germline J gene. The chain employs TRBV19 and TRBJ2-3, with a weak D call TRBD1 (6 bases). This CDR3 spans 16 amino acids. Trimming shortened V by 5 bases and J by 3 bases, and 18 bases separated the two germline ends. Looked up from germline, CDR1 is LNHDA and CDR2 is SQIVND (reference sequence). The CDR3 reads CASSAQGFGATDTQYF. The part of the CDR3 DNA that was read is TGTGCCAGTAGTGCACAGGGCTTTGGGGCGACAGATACG.